These T cell receptor beta chains were read from a single sample in a study of T cell changes during pregnancy in multiple sclerosis. Produced via immunoSEQ multiplex PCR; TCRdb's table is partial and in-frame only. This sample has 70,000 to 95,000 clones, with almost 95% found just once. The source material was peripheral blood, sampled in the third trimester of pregnancy. The receptors were gathered from a female donor with multiple sclerosis, enrolled in a pregnancy study. Both conserved end residues are part of each CDR3.

cdr3_aa j_call v_call
CASSVSDRAGANVLTF TRBJ2-6 TRBV6-1
CASSSPGTGDYGYTF TRBJ1-2 TRBV7-8
CASSLGQGSGANVLTF TRBJ2-6 TRBV5-1
CATSVVRGDTGELFF TRBJ2-2 TRBV5-6
CASRTGENEQFF TRBJ2-1 TRBV2
CASSRGFPGELFF TRBJ2-2 TRBV25-1
CASSLSGGYYGYTF TRBJ1-2 TRBV28
CASSALTGPGTDTQYF TRBJ2-3 TRBV9
CASSFYRRKGYTF TRBJ1-2 TRBV28
CASRGQGRGNTEAFF TRBJ1-1 TRBV5-4
CATHAGTTYNEQFF TRBJ2-1 TRBV6-1
CASSPRDRGVNEQFF TRBJ2-1 TRBV9
CASSLMRSVNEQYF TRBJ2-7 TRBV11-2
CASSQGLAGAGGETQYF TRBJ2-5 TRBV4-2
CASSLARTGPYGYTF TRBJ1-2 TRBV7-2
CASSPIGGSYNEQFF TRBJ2-1 TRBV28
CASNTGFSTEAFF TRBJ1-1 TRBV10-2